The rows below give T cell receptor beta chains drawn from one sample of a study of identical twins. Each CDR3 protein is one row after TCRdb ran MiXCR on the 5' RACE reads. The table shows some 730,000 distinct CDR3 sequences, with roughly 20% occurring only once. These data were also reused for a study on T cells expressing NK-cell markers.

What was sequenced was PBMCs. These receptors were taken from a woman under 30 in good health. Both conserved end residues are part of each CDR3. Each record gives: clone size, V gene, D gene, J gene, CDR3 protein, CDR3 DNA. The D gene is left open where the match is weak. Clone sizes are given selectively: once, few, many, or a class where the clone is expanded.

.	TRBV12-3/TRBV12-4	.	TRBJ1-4	CASSLQFLNEKLFF	TGTGCCAGCAGTTTACAATTTTTAAATGAAAAACTGTTTTTT
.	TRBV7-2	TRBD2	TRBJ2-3	CASHGTISDTQYF	TGTGCCAGCCACGGGACTATCTCAGATACGCAGTATTTT
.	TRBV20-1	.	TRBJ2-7	CSAPLLESYEQYF	TGCAGTGCTCCTTTACTAGAATCCTACGAGCAGTACTTC
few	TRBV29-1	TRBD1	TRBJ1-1	CSVARDRGMNTEAFF	TGCAGCGTGGCGCGGGACAGGGGGATGAACACTGAAGCTTTCTTT
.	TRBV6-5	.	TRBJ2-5	CASSNHRVPQETQYF	TGTGCCAGCAGTAACCACAGGGTACCTCAAGAGACCCAGTACTTC
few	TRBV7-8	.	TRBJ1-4	CASSRQPISNEKLFF	TGTGCCAGCAGCCGCCAACCTATCTCTAATGAAAAACTGTTTTTT
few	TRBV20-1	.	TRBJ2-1	CSARETGSGNEQFF	TGCAGTGCTAGAGAGACGGGTAGCGGAAATGAGCAGTTCTTC
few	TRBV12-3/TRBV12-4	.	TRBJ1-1	CASSRDNQNTEAFF	TGTGCCAGCAGTCGGGATAACCAGAACACTGAAGCTTTCTTT
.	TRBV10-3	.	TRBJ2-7	CAIGGHGGSYEQYF	TGTGCCATCGGAGGCCACGGAGGGTCCTACGAGCAGTACTTC
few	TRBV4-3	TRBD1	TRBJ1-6	CASSQVGQGSPLHF	TGCGCCAGCAGCCAAGTAGGACAGGGTTCACCCCTCCACTTT
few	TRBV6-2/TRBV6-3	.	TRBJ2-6	CASSYPPVPLRWSSGANVLTF	TGTGCCAGCAGTTATCCCCCTGTGCCGTTACGGTGGTCCTCTGGGGCCAACGTCCTGACTTTC
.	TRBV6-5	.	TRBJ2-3	CASSYSKVGVADTQYF	TGTGCCAGCAGTTACTCGAAAGTGGGTGTGGCAGATACGCAGTATTTT
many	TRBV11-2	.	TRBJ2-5	CASSLGGAETQYF	TGTGCCAGCAGCTTAGGAGGGGCAGAGACCCAGTACTTC
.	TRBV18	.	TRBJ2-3	CASSPRRPGTSTLTDTQYF	TGTGCCAGCTCACCACGACGGCCCGGGACAAGTACCCTCACAGATACGCAGTATTTT
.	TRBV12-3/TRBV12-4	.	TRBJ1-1	CASSRGALNTEAFF	TGTGCCAGCAGCAGAGGGGCCCTGAACACTGAAGCTTTCTTT